The 18 T cell receptor beta chains listed next were all sequenced from one sample in a study of blood T cells in healthy people across ages. The use of a sample-barcoded 5' primer and a J-beta primer mix characterized a second PCR of about 7 to 12 cycles. TCRdb re-analysed the 5' RACE reads in MiXCR, keeping a single row per CDR3 protein. The table lists approximately 1.5 million distinct CDR3 sequences, about 31% of them singletons, with 11% in the top ten. What was sequenced was blood. These receptors originate from a woman aged 25 to 39 in good health.

This clonotype was seen more than once but under ten times. The V gene is TRBV4-1, the J gene TRBJ2-1, with 8 nucleotides matching TRBD2. Trimming at V came to 4 bases and at J to 0 bases, leaving 17 bases not matched to a gene. The CDR3 totals 20 residues. From germline, CDR1 is MGHRA and CDR2 YSYEKL. CDR3: CASSPHQVRGGTLSYNEQFF. The CDR3 bases are TGCGCCAGCAGCCCCCATCAGGTCCGGGGGGGCACCCTCTCCTACAATGAGCAGTTCTTC.

This clonotype was picked up a small number of times. J is TRBJ2-5 and V is TRBV4-1; no clear D gene. CDR3 length: 16 residues. V lost 1 base, J lost 1 base, and 13 bases lay in between. Germline V gives CDR1 MGHRA, CDR2 YSYEKL. CDR3 region: CASSQVAQSFQETQYF. The CDR3 region has the DNA TGCGCCAGCAGCCAAGTGGCGCAGTCCTTCCAAGAGACCCAGTACTTC.

The chain links TRBV27 to TRBJ2-1; D is perhaps TRBD1 (6 bases). The germline V and J ends were trimmed by 6 bases and 8 bases, with 23 bases remaining between them. The length of the CDR3 is 16 residues. CDR1 MNHEY and CDR2 SMNVEV come from the germline V gene (reference sequence). The CDR3 DNA reads as TGTGCCAGCAGACCGCCACGGGACACGTCTTCCCATGAGCAGTTCTTC. This codes for CASRPPRDTSSHEQFF.

This chain joins TRBV2 and TRBJ1-1; D may be TRBD1 (6 bases). This CDR3 comprises 15 residues. V lost 7 bases and J 3 bases, leaving 18 bases between the germline ends. From germline, CDR1 is SNHLY and CDR2 FYNNEI. Here the CDR3 reads CASKGWGGYDTEAFF. CDR3 coding DNA: TGTGCCAGCAAAGGATGGGGGGGCTATGACACTGAAGCTTTCTTT.

This clonotype was detected ten times or more. The chain combines TRBV20-1 with TRBJ2-7; tentatively, D is TRBD1 (7 bases). The CDR3 contains 14 residues. The V end was cut by 0 bases, the J end by 5 bases, with 14 bases between. Germline assignment: CDR1 DFQATT and CDR2 SNEGSKA (reference sequence). CDR3 amino acids: CSARDSRGADEQYF. DNA for the CDR3: TGCAGTGCTAGAGACAGCAGGGGGGCGGACGAGCAGTACTTC.

The genes are TRBV11-2 and TRBJ2-5; 8 bases are shared with TRBD1. Germline V gives CDR1 SGHAT, CDR2 FQNNGV. V dropped 1 base and J dropped 2; count of bases not matched to a gene: 6. The CDR3 has 16 residues. This CDR3 is CASSLGRGLKQETQYF. CDR3 nucleotides: TGTGCCAGCAGCTTAGGCAGGGGGCTAAAACAAGAGACCCAGTACTTC.

On this clonotype: This could be a read error, since a much larger clone is one nucleotide away. The rearrangement joins TRBV5-1 to TRBJ2-5; TRBD2 might be the D (6 bases). CDR1 SGHRS and CDR2 YFSETQ come from the germline V gene. This CDR3 comprises 15 residues. V was shortened by 4 bases and J by 9 bases, with 22 bases between the two germline ends. The CDR3 region is CASSLAGEATRAQYF. The CDR3 region has the DNA TGCGCCAGCAGCCTCGCCGGGGAGGCCACGAGGGCCCAGTACTTC. The full variable domain, completed using reference TRBV5-1 and TRBJ2-5, is KAGVTQTPRYLIKTRGQQVTLSCSPISGHRSVSWYQQTPGQGLQFLFEYFSETQRNKGNFPGRFSGRQFSNSRSEMNVSTLELGDSALYLCASSLAGEATRAQYFGPGTRLLVL.

V and J are TRBV27 and TRBJ2-3, with 8 positions matching TRBD1. The CDR3 runs to 18 residues. The germline V gene has CDR1 MNHEY and CDR2 SMNVEV (reference sequence). With 5 bases clipped from V and 0 bases from J, the junction kept 13 bases outside the gene matches. CDR3 loop: CASSPILPGQGSTDTQYF. The CDR3 DNA follows: TGTGCCAGCAGTCCTATCCTCCCCGGACAGGGTAGCACAGATACGCAGTATTTT.

The chain is built from TRBV28 and TRBJ2-1, with a weak D call TRBD2 (5 bases). The length of the CDR3 is 14 residues. CDR1 is MDHEN, CDR2 SYDVKM, per germline. V was pared by 6 bases and J by 0 bases, with 9 bases between. CDR3 nucleotide sequence: TGTGCCAGCAGCGAGGGCCGCTCCTACAATGAGCAGTTCTTC. It is translated as CASSEGRSYNEQFF. Full variable domain (missing parts from reference TRBV28 and TRBJ2-1): DVKVTQSSRYLVKRTGEKVFLECVQDMDHENMFWYRQDPGLGLRLIYFSYDVKMKEKGDIPEGYSVSREKKERFSLILESASTNQTSMYLCASSEGRSYNEQFFGPGTRLTVL.

About this clonotype itself: The germline gene is not matched at one end of the junction; a read error may be the cause. The rearrangement uses TRBV28 and TRBJ2-7; the match to TRBD2 covers 7 bases. The CDR3 sequence is 12 residues long. Germline loops: CDR1 MDHEN, CDR2 SYDVKM. The CDR3 bases are TGCCGGAGTTGCGGGAGAACCTACGGGCAGTACTTC. It translates to CRSCGRTYGQYF. The complete variable domain, with remaining parts taken from reference TRBV28 and TRBJ2-7, reads DVKVTQSSRYLVKRTGEKVFLECVQDMDHENMFWYRQDPGLGLRLIYFSYDVKMKEKGDIPEGYSVSREKKERFSLILESASTNQTSMYLCRSCGRTYGQYFGPGTRLTVT.

This clonotype was observed a handful of times. The genes are TRBV6-1 and TRBJ2-3; D call uncertain. V was pared by 5 bases and J by 2 bases, with 14 bases between. This CDR3 has 15 residues. Looked up from germline, CDR1 is MNHNS and CDR2 is SASEGT. DNA of the CDR3: TGTGCCAGCAGTCCGATCCTCCGAGCCACAGATACGCAGTATTTT. Translated, it gives CASSPILRATDTQYF.

This rearrangement joins TRBV3-1 to TRBJ2-5, with a weak D call TRBD2 (5 bases). The CDR3 consists of 18 residues. Germline V gene lookup returns CDR1 LGHDT and CDR2 YNNKEL (reference sequence). V was trimmed by 0 bases and J by 5 bases, leaving 22 bases between them. For the CDR3, the DNA is TGTGCCAGCAGCCAAGATCTCTTCGAGGGCCTGGGGTATGAGACCCAGTACTTC. This gives the protein CASSQDLFEGLGYETQYF.

V usage is TRBV5-1 and J usage is TRBJ2-7; perhaps D is TRBD1 or TRBD2 (5 bases each). Germline lookup yields CDR1 SGHRS and CDR2 YFSETQ. CDR3 size: 14 residues. The germline V and J ends were trimmed by 4 bases and 12 bases, with 23 bases remaining between them. For the CDR3, the DNA is TGCGCCAGCAGCAGGGACCAGTCTGGGGAGACCCGGTACTTC. Translation gives CASSRDQSGETRYF.

CDR3 region: CASSPVRLGTDTQYF. For the CDR3, the DNA is TGTGCCAGCTCACCAGTGAGACTAGGCACAGATACGCAGTATTTT. The chain recombines TRBV18 with TRBJ2-3; D may be TRBD2 (6 bases). The germline V gene encodes CDR1 KGHSH and CDR2 LQKENI. Trimming pared 2 bases from V and 1 base from J, leaving 10 bases between. This CDR3 region has 15 residues.

A word on this clonotype: The CDR3 carries no conserved terminal phenylalanine or tryptophan, so it likely arises from a read error. This chain uses TRBV12-3 or TRBV12-4 with TRBJ2-1, with a possible D match to TRBD2 (6 bases). Trimming removed 6 bases from V and 0 bases from J, with 12 bases in between. The CDR3 contains 15 residues. The CDR3 here is CASSPRRDSYNEQFV. In DNA, the CDR3 is TGTGCCAGCAGCCCCCGGCGGGACTCCTACAATGAGCAGTTCGTC.

V gene TRBV10-3 combines with J gene TRBJ2-5; perhaps D is TRBD1 or TRBD2 (5 bases each). Germline V lookup: CDR1 ENHRY, CDR2 SYGVKD. This CDR3 is 14 amino acids long. Trimming left V 3 bases short and J 4 bases short, with 12 bases between. CDR3 loop: CAISDRGEGETQYF. CDR3 DNA sequence: TGTGCCATCAGTGATAGGGGCGAGGGAGAGACCCAGTACTTC.

This clonotype was seen only a few times. Mismatch with germline at one junction end may stem from a read error. Written as DNA, the CDR3 is TGTGCCGGCTCACCCTCCGGGACAGGGGCCTACGAGCAGTACTTC. Amino acid sequence: CAGSPSGTGAYEQYF. This chain joins TRBV18 and TRBJ2-4, with 10 bases aligning to TRBD1. Gene TRBJ2-7 matches the end of the DNA better, so the J call may be wrong. CDR1 and CDR2 (germline): KGHSH, LQKENI. CDR3 length: 15 amino acids.

This clonotype was found many times. CDR3 nucleotide sequence: TGTGCCATCAGTGAACCGGGACCGAATAATTCACCCCTCCACTTT. Translating it yields CAISEPGPNNSPLHF. V usage is TRBV10-3 and J usage is TRBJ1-6; D is perhaps TRBD1 (5 bases). CDR1 and CDR2 (germline): ENHRY, SYGVKD. With 3 bases removed from V and 5 bases from J, the gap between germline ends came to 11 bases. The CDR3 is 15 residues long.